A selection of T cell receptor beta chains follows, all from one sample in a study of cytomegalovirus exposure and HLA in healthy donors. Assay used: immunoSEQ multiplex PCR; TCRdb lists only in-frame clones, some missing. The data show roughly 180,000 clones, approximately 81% seen once. Sequencing used PBMCs. Receptor source: a woman aged 18-30 years in good health and CMV-seronegative. CDR3s include the opening cysteine and the closing phenylalanine or tryptophan. The D gene is left open where the match is weak. Clone size is given for some rows only: seen once, a few or many times, or a class if the clone is expanded.

j_call d_call clone_size v_call cdr3_aa cdr3_nt
TRBJ2-1 TRBD2 once TRBV27 CASSLLGLAGGPPDNEQFF TGTGCCAGCAGTTTGTTGGGACTAGCGGGAGGGCCCCCGGACAATGAGCAGTTCTTC
TRBJ2-5 TRBD1 . TRBV23-1 CARPKAPPTGGVKTQYF TGCGCCAGACCGAAAGCCCCTCCGACAGGGGGCGTAAAGACCCAGTACTTC
TRBJ2-1 . . TRBV4-2 CASSRTARDEQFF TGTGCCAGCAGCCGAACAGCCAGGGATGAGCAGTTCTTC
TRBJ2-3 . few TRBV28 CASSRTGFGTDTQYF TGTGCCAGCTCCCGTACAGGATTCGGCACAGATACGCAGTATTTT
TRBJ2-5 TRBD1 . TRBV7-9 CASSYGTDFQETQYF TGTGCCAGCAGTTATGGGACAGATTTTCAAGAGACCCAGTACTTC
TRBJ2-7 TRBD2 . TRBV19 CASSKREVPYEQYF TGTGCCAGTAGCAAGCGGGAGGTCCCCTACGAGCAGTACTTC
TRBJ2-1 TRBD2 . TRBV28 CASSLAGGRYNEQFF TGTGCCAGCAGTCTAGCGGGAGGGCGGTACAATGAGCAGTTCTTC
TRBJ2-1 TRBD2 . TRBV7-2 CASSTPSGRAANEQFF TGTGCCAGCAGCACACCTAGCGGGAGGGCAGCCAATGAGCAGTTCTTC
TRBJ2-3 TRBD2 . TRBV9 CASSLSGTITDTQYF TGTGCCAGCAGCCTCTCCGGGACTATCACAGATACGCAGTATTTT
TRBJ2-7 TRBD1 . TRBV11-2 CASSPRGTVVSYEQYF TGTGCCAGCAGCCCGCGAGGGACAGTCGTCTCCTACGAGCAGTACTTC
TRBJ2-1 TRBD2 . TRBV7-8 CASSPQPSSGRWNEQFF TGTGCCAGCAGCCCACAACCCTCTAGCGGGAGGTGGAATGAGCAGTTCTTC
TRBJ2-7 TRBD1 . TRBV19 CASSWPRQGVYEQYF TGTGCCAGTAGTTGGCCACGACAGGGCGTGTACGAGCAGTACTTC
TRBJ2-2 . . TRBV23-1 CASSQPWGGYTGELFF TGCGCCAGCAGTCAACCGTGGGGCGGATACACCGGGGAGCTGTTTTTT
TRBJ1-5 TRBD1 . TRBV11-2 CASSLGQGNQPQHF TGTGCCAGCAGCCTTGGACAGGGTAATCAGCCCCAGCATTTT
TRBJ2-1 TRBD1 once TRBV11-2 CASSFTGTVGDNEQFF TGTGCCAGCAGCTTTACCGGGACAGTGGGGGACAATGAGCAGTTCTTC
TRBJ1-1 . . TRBV19 CASSIGQGLNTEAFF TGTGCCAGTAGTATTGGGCAGGGATTGAACACTGAAGCTTTCTTT
TRBJ1-5 . . TRBV2 CASQQENPGRQPQHF TGTGCCAGTCAACAGGAGAACCCTGGGCGACAGCCCCAGCATTTT
TRBJ2-3 TRBD1 . TRBV4-2 CASSQGDRTNTDTQYF TGTGCCAGCAGCCAAGGGGACAGGACGAACACAGATACGCAGTATTTT
TRBJ2-5 . . TRBV5-1 CASSLALETQYF TGCGCCAGCAGCTTGGCCCTGGAGACCCAGTACTTC
TRBJ2-3 TRBD1 . TRBV7-9 CASSATGVGGTDTQYF TGTGCCAGCAGCGCTACAGGGGTAGGTGGGACAGATACGCAGTATTTT
TRBJ2-3 . . TRBV27 CASSLSRTAFDTQYF TGTGCCAGCAGTTTATCCCGGACAGCTTTTGATACGCAGTATTTT
TRBJ2-7 . . TRBV6-5 CASSRTSELHEQYF TGTGCCAGCAGCCGAACTAGTGAACTCCACGAGCAGTACTTC
TRBJ2-3 . . TRBV25-1 CASSVSSLTDTQYF TGTGCCAGCAGTGTTAGTTCCTTGACAGATACGCAGTATTTT
TRBJ2-7 . . TRBV1 CTSSQDLILEFYEQYF TGCACCAGCAGCCAAGATCTTATCTTGGAGTTCTACGAGCAGTACTTC
TRBJ2-2 . . TRBV7-3 CASSPESRSGELFF TGTGCCAGCAGCCCCGAATCCCGGTCCGGGGAGCTGTTTTTT
TRBJ2-2 . . TRBV7-9 CASSLLGGRATTGELFF TGTGCCAGCAGCTTACTAGGGGGAAGGGCTACCACCGGGGAGCTGTTTTTT
TRBJ2-1 TRBD2 . TRBV10-2 CASSDDRLAGGLGNNEQFF TGCGCCAGCAGTGATGATAGACTAGCGGGAGGGCTGGGAAACAATGAGCAGTTCTTC
TRBJ1-1 TRBD1 . TRBV28 CASSFSTGSLGWNTEAFF TGTGCCAGCAGTTTCTCGACAGGGAGCCTTGGGTGGAACACTGAAGCTTTCTTT